The 20 T cell receptor beta chains given below trace back to one sample, sequenced in a study of graft-versus-host responses after intestinal transplantation. Researchers placed 200,000 CFSE-labeled responder cells in culture with 200,000 irradiated, violet-dye-labeled stimulator cells. The repertoire was sequenced with immunoSEQ multiplex PCR; TCRdb's copy has only in-frame clones and lacks some. Here the sample spans 2,000 to 2,500 clones, roughly 27% being singletons. This sample comprised alloreactive CD8+ T cells from a mixed lymphocyte reaction culture, obtained before transplantation. Regarding subset: CFSE-low proliferating T cells sorted from roughly 6-day pre-transplant mixed lymphocyte reaction (GvH or HvG direction). All receptors derive from a human patient who was an organ donor for intestinal transplantation.

In its sample, this clone was seen once. The chain joins TRBV5-5 to TRBJ1-4; D perhaps matches TRBD1 (6 bases). The V and J ends lost 4 bases and 7 bases respectively, with 17 bases between them. The CDR3 has 15 amino acids. The germline CDR1 and CDR2 sequences are SGHKS and YYEKEE (reference sequence). CDR3 protein: CASSRDTGSREKLFF. DNA for the CDR3: TGTGCCAGCAGCCGGGACACAGGGAGCCGTGAAAAACTGTTTTTT.

The chain recombines TRBV18 with TRBJ1-6; no definite D call. Germline CDR1 and CDR2: KGHSH and LQKENI. V lost 3 bases and J 6 bases, leaving 9 bases between the germline ends. The CDR3 length is 14 residues. CDR3 in amino acids: CASSPRDSNSPLHF. Written as DNA, the CDR3 is TGTGCCAGCTCACCGCGCGACTCTAATTCACCCCTCCACTTT. The complete variable domain, with remaining parts taken from reference TRBV18 and TRBJ1-6, reads NAGVMQNPRHLVRRRGQEARLRCSPMKGHSHVYWYRQLPEEGLKFMVYLQKENIIDESGMPKERFSAEFPKEGPSILRIQQVVRGDSAAYFCASSPRDSNSPLHFGNGTRLTVT.

This clone was picked up a small number of times. The chain couples TRBV7-9 to TRBJ2-5, with D possibly TRBD2 on 6 matching bases. This CDR3 has 13 amino acids. Germline CDR1 SEHNR, CDR2 FQNEAQ (reference sequence). V lost 8 bases to trimming and J lost 2 bases, with 12 bases between them. The CDR3 region has the DNA TGTGCCAGCGACCAGCGGGTTCAAGAGACCCAGTACTTC. The encoded protein is CASDQRVQETQYF.

This clone was found a few times. The rearrangement joins TRBV4-1 to TRBJ2-7, with 9 bases matching TRBD1. The CDR3 is 14 amino acids. Germline lookup yields CDR1 MGHRA and CDR2 YSYEKL. The trim removed 5 bases at V and 6 bases at J, leaving 8 bases unmatched. CDR3 sequence reads: CASSSWTGALEQYF. CDR3 DNA: TGCGCCAGCAGCTCGTGGACAGGGGCCCTCGAGCAGTACTTC.

CDR3 in amino acids: CASSQDAPSGGLTQYF. Written as DNA, the CDR3 is TGCGCCAGCAGCCAAGATGCCCCTAGCGGGGGGTTGACCCAGTACTTC. J is TRBJ2-5 and V is TRBV4-1; TRBD2 matches at 11 bases. Germline CDR1 reads MGHRA; CDR2 reads YSYEKL. V lost 0 bases and J lost 7; bases outside the gene matches: 7. The CDR3 has 16 residues.

The chain uses TRBV7-9 and TRBJ1-2; no firm D call. This CDR3 has 16 residues. CDR1 and CDR2 from the germline V gene are SEHNR and FQNEAQ (reference sequence). V gave up 2 bases and J gave up 2 bases, with 15 bases separating them. CDR3 nucleotide sequence: TGTGCCAGCAGCTTAACAGTTACCTCCCCAAACTATGGCTACACCTTC. Translation: CASSLTVTSPNYGYTF.

Sample share makes this clone medium-sized. The rearrangement uses TRBV7-4 and TRBJ1-2, with D perhaps matching TRBD1 (6 bases). Germline CDR1 and CDR2: SGHVT and SQSDAQ. The CDR3 is made up of 16 amino acids. Trimming pared 5 bases from V and 3 bases from J, leaving 19 bases between. The DNA for the CDR3 is TGTGCCAGCAGCCCCCGGGTTGCTGGGGGCGACTATGGCTACACCTTC. This sequence encodes CASSPRVAGGDYGYTF.

This clone was detected only a few times. V gene TRBV4-3 combines with J gene TRBJ2-7; perhaps TRBD1 as D (6 bases). From germline, CDR1 is LGHNA and CDR2 YSLEER. This CDR3 comprises 14 residues. V lost 3 bases, J lost 2 bases, and 11 bases lay in between. The CDR3 DNA follows: TGCGCCAGCAGCCAGGCTACAGGGACCTACGAGCAGTACTTC. Its translation: CASSQATGTYEQYF.

V gene TRBV5-1 combines with J gene TRBJ1-6; a possible D gene is TRBD1 (5 bases). CDR3 length equals 17 residues. Germline CDR1 and CDR2: SGHRS and YFSETQ. Trimming cost V 5 bases and J 0 bases, with 15 bases left between them. As DNA, the CDR3 is TGCGCCAGCAGTTGGGACTCCCTGAGCTCCTATAATTCACCCCTCCACTTT. Encoded protein: CASSWDSLSSYNSPLHF.

This clone appeared a few times. J is TRBJ2-7 and V is TRBV27; 7 nucleotides agree with TRBD1. Trimming removed 4 bases from V and 7 bases from J; junction bases left unmatched: 10. Germline CDR1 and CDR2: MNHEY and SMNVEV (reference sequence). The CDR3 covers 14 residues. The chain's CDR3 is CASSYRGPLGEQYF. The CDR3 DNA sequence: TGTGCCAGCAGTTATAGGGGGCCCCTGGGGGAGCAGTACTTC.

This clone has a handful of counts. The J gene is TRBJ2-1, the V gene TRBV7-9; 12 bases are shared with TRBD2. Germline CDR1 and CDR2: SEHNR and FQNEAQ (reference sequence). The CDR3 runs to 15 residues. J gave up 8 bases and V 4 bases, and 6 bases lay outside the gene matches. The CDR3 loop is CASSSPGLAGDEQFF. CDR3 nucleotide sequence: TGTGCCAGCAGCTCCCCGGGACTAGCGGGCGATGAGCAGTTCTTC.

This clone showed up just a few times. The chain employs TRBV5-1 and TRBJ2-5; perhaps TRBD2 as D (7 bases). Between the trimmed V and J ends, which lost 3 bases and 2 bases, there was a span of 11 bases. Germline assignment: CDR1 SGHRS and CDR2 YFSETQ. The CDR3 runs to 14 residues. DNA of the CDR3: TGCGCCAGCAGCTGGCGGGGGCCACAAGAGACCCAGTACTTC. Its protein product is CASSWRGPQETQYF.

The V gene is TRBV7-9, the J gene TRBJ1-2, with D perhaps TRBD1 (5 bases). CDR3 length equals 12 residues. Germline CDR1 reads SEHNR; CDR2 reads FQNEAQ (reference sequence). Trimming took off 0 bases at V and 6 bases at J, with 5 bases between the two ends. DNA of the CDR3: TGTGCCAGCAGCTTAGCAGGGGATGGCTACACCTTC. It translates to CASSLAGDGYTF.

The chain carries TRBV27 and TRBJ2-1; a possible D gene is TRBD2 (6 bases). The CDR3 contains 17 residues. Germline V gene sequence: CDR1 MNHEY, CDR2 SMNVEV (reference sequence). Trimming shortened V by 5 bases and J by 3 bases, and 20 bases separated the two germline ends. The CDR3 sequence is CASSPAVGSGNYNEQFF. CDR3 DNA sequence: TGTGCCAGCAGTCCAGCAGTTGGTAGCGGTAACTACAATGAGCAGTTCTTC.

The genes are TRBV30 and TRBJ1-1; D possibly corresponds to TRBD1 (6 bases). Germline values: CDR1 GTSNPN, CDR2 SVGIG (reference sequence). Trimming stripped 2 bases from V and 4 bases from J, with 11 bases between. The length of the CDR3 is 13 residues. DNA for the CDR3: TGTGCCTGGAGTTACACAGGGACCACTGAAGCTTTCTTT. Protein sequence: CAWSYTGTTEAFF. The variable domain in full, completed from reference TRBV30 and TRBJ1-1, reads SQTIHQWPATLVQPVGSPLSLECTVEGTSNPNLYWYRQAAGRGLQLLFYSVGIGQISSEVPQNLSASRPQDRQFILSSKKLLLSDSGFYLCAWSYTGTTEAFFGQGTRLTVV.

This sequence joins TRBV27 and TRBJ2-7; 10 nucleotides agree with TRBD1. The CDR3 spans 15 residues. J lost 3 bases, V lost 8 bases, and 10 bases had no gene match. The V gene's germline CDR1 is MNHEY and CDR2 SMNVEV (reference sequence). This CDR3 reads CASRQGATPYYEQYF. DNA of the CDR3: TGTGCCAGCCGACAGGGGGCGACACCCTACTACGAGCAGTACTTC.

This clone appeared a few times. This rearrangement joins TRBV27 to TRBJ1-6; maybe TRBD1 (6 bases). V was shortened by 3 bases and J by 3 bases, with 12 bases between the two germline ends. The CDR3 is 16 amino acids. The germline gives CDR1 MNHEY, CDR2 SMNVEV (reference sequence). This CDR3 reads CASSLGGGIYNSPLHF. Here the CDR3 DNA reads TGTGCCAGCAGTTTGGGCGGGGGCATCTATAATTCACCCCTCCACTTT.

This chain uses TRBV27 with TRBJ2-2, with D unclear. The CDR3 is made up of 17 amino acids. The germline V and J ends were trimmed by 7 bases and 3 bases, with 21 bases remaining between them. CDR1 is MNHEY and CDR2 is SMNVEV in the germline V gene (reference sequence). CDR3 in DNA: TGTGCCAGCAACTTGAAGAGTAACCCAGAGGACACCGGGGAGCTGTTTTTT. This encodes CASNLKSNPEDTGELFF.

The sample holds a few counts of this clone. The chain has TRBV28 and TRBJ1-2, with TRBD1 matching over 10 bases. V shed 7 bases and J 5 bases; nucleotides not matched to a gene: 10. Per the germline V gene, CDR1 is MDHEN and CDR2 is SYDVKM. CDR3 size: 15 residues. The CDR3, as DNA: TGTGCCAGCACTCAACCGGGACAGGGGTTGTATGGCTACACCTTC. It translates to CASTQPGQGLYGYTF.

By sample fraction, this clone is medium-sized. The V and J genes are TRBV19 and TRBJ2-1; TRBD1 might be the D (6 bases). Trimming shortened V by 1 base and J by 2 bases, and 9 bases separated the two germline ends. This CDR3 comprises 15 residues. Germline values: CDR1 LNHDA, CDR2 SQIVND (reference sequence). CDR3 amino acids: CASSIVGGPYNEQFF. Written as DNA, the CDR3 is TGTGCCAGTAGTATAGTAGGGGGTCCCTACAATGAGCAGTTCTTC. Looking up the rest from reference TRBV19 and TRBJ2-1 gives the full variable domain: DGGITQSPKYLFRKEGQNVTLSCEQNLNHDAMYWYRQDPGQGLRLIYYSQIVNDFQKGDIAEGYSVSREKKESFPLTVTSAQKNPTAFYLCASSIVGGPYNEQFFGPGTRLTVL.